A selection of T cell receptor beta chains follows, all from one sample in a study of cytomegalovirus exposure and HLA in healthy donors. The repertoire was sequenced with immunoSEQ multiplex PCR; TCRdb's copy has only in-frame clones and lacks some. The sample shows approximately 110,000 clones, around 77% of them seen only once. The sequencing input was PBMCs. Source of these receptors: a middle-aged woman in good health and CMV-seropositive. CDR3s include the opening cysteine and the closing phenylalanine or tryptophan. Each record gives: clone size, D gene, V gene, J gene, CDR3 protein, CDR3 DNA. The D gene is left open where the match is weak. Expanded clones get a size class; other rows say once, few or many, or leave the size out.

>-|-|TRBV6-5|TRBJ1-3
CASSYAGSGNTIYF
TGTGCCAGCAGTTACGCGGGCTCTGGAAACACCATATATTTT
>-|TRBD1|TRBV9|TRBJ2-2
CASSVTGDTGELFF
TGTGCCAGCAGCGTAACAGGGGACACCGGGGAGCTGTTTTTT
>-|-|TRBV19|TRBJ2-2
CASRIDGEVGELFF
TGTGCCAGTAGAATAGACGGTGAGGTCGGGGAGCTGTTTTTT
>-|TRBD1|TRBV7-6|TRBJ1-2
CASSGGTAYGYTF
TGTGCCAGCAGTGGGGGGACAGCCTATGGCTACACCTTC
>-|-|TRBV28|TRBJ1-5
CASSLSAGVGQPQHF
TGTGCCAGCTCTTTATCGGCAGGGGTAGGCCAGCCCCAGCATTTT
>-|-|TRBV13|TRBJ1-1
CASGTGGLNTEAFF
TGTGCCAGCGGAACCGGCGGCCTGAACACTGAAGCTTTCTTT
>-|TRBD1|TRBV7-2|TRBJ1-1
CANRGLITEAFF
TGTGCGAACAGGGGGTTAATCACTGAAGCTTTCTTT
>-|-|TRBV5-6|TRBJ2-7
CASSPTEGLLYEQYF
TGTGCCAGCAGCCCGACGGAGGGACTCCTCTACGAGCAGTACTTC
>once|-|TRBV5-1|TRBJ2-1
CASSPLAFYSYNEQFF
TGCGCCAGCAGCCCGCTAGCGTTCTACTCCTACAATGAGCAGTTCTTC
>-|-|TRBV5-1|TRBJ2-7
CASSPTTGTYEQYF
TGCGCCAGCAGCCCCACGACAGGGACTTACGAGCAGTACTTC
>once|TRBD2|TRBV19|TRBJ2-1
CASTAGVGEQFF
TGTGCCAGTACCGCGGGAGTCGGTGAGCAGTTCTTC
>-|TRBD2|TRBV6-4|TRBJ2-1
CASSRTGEGKNEQFF
TGTGCCAGCAGTCGGACTGGGGAGGGAAAGAATGAGCAGTTCTTC
>-|-|TRBV25-1|TRBJ1-6
CASSEAGKRSPLHF
TGTGCCAGCAGTGAGGCAGGGAAGCGTTCACCCCTCCACTTT
>-|TRBD1|TRBV30|TRBJ1-3
CAWSSRGRSGNTIYF
TGTGCCTGGAGTTCGAGGGGGCGCTCGGGAAACACCATATATTTT
>-|-|TRBV2|TRBJ2-7
CASCGLVINEQYF
TGTGCCAGCTGCGGACTCGTAATAAACGAGCAGTACTTC
>-|TRBD2|TRBV13|TRBJ2-5
CASSLASGRSETQYF
TGTGCCAGCAGCTTAGCTAGCGGGAGGTCAGAGACCCAGTACTTC